Shown below are 10 T cell receptor beta chains from a single sample sequenced in a study of blood T cell repertoires in COVID-19. Method: immunoSEQ multiplex PCR; TCRdb's copy keeps in-frame clones and lacks some. The sample contains around 180,000 clones, roughly three quarters of which appear only once. Sequencing input: peripheral blood. The receptor source for this set is a man aged 55 to 70 with active or convalescent COVID-19.

The chain uses TRBV5-1 and TRBJ2-6, with 8 bases fitting TRBD1. The CDR3 has 15 amino acids. J gave up 4 bases and V 4 bases, and 4 bases lay outside the gene matches. CDR1 is SGHRS, CDR2 YFSETQ, per germline. This CDR3 reads CASSPGGSGANVLTF. The CDR3 coding sequence is TGCGCCAGCAGCCCAGGGGGCTCAGGGGCCAACGTCCTGACTTTC.

This clone was found once. The rearrangement joins TRBV9 to TRBJ2-1, with a possible D match to TRBD2 (5 bases). V lost 0 bases to trimming and J lost 10 bases, with 11 bases between them. The length of the CDR3 is 13 residues. CDR1 and CDR2 (germline): SGDLS, YYNGEE. This CDR3 is CASSVATSGEQFF. CDR3 nucleotide sequence: TGTGCCAGCAGCGTAGCTACATCGGGGGAGCAGTTCTTC.

The chain links TRBV4-1 to TRBJ2-1; maybe TRBD1 (6 bases). Looked up from germline, CDR1 is MGHRA and CDR2 is YSYEKL. Trimming took 3 bases from V and 10 from J, leaving 19 bases between them. CDR3 size: 15 residues. The CDR3 DNA sequence: TGCGCCAGCAGCCAGGGGGACATCCCCAGGCCAGAGCAGTTCTTC. Its protein is CASSQGDIPRPEQFF.

This chain uses TRBV27 with TRBJ2-1; D possibly corresponds to TRBD2 (6 bases). Germline CDR1 MNHEY, CDR2 SMNVEV (reference sequence). This CDR3 has 15 residues. V dropped 3 bases and J dropped 0 bases, with 9 bases sitting between them. CDR3 in amino acids: CASSLGLGSYNEQFF. The CDR3, as DNA: TGTGCCAGCAGTTTGGGACTGGGCTCCTACAATGAGCAGTTCTTC.

This chain uses TRBV4-1 with TRBJ1-2; weak D call: TRBD1 (6 bases). This CDR3 has 15 amino acids. Germline assignment: CDR1 MGHRA and CDR2 YSYEKL. The ends were cut back, 4 bases at V and 2 bases at J, with 14 bases in the middle. CDR3 sequence: CASSLGLTGNYGYTF. The CDR3 DNA reads as TGCGCCAGCAGCCTAGGACTCACAGGGAACTATGGCTACACCTTC.

V and J are TRBV19 and TRBJ2-2; 8 nucleotides align to TRBD2. This CDR3 has 15 amino acids. Germline loops: CDR1 LNHDA, CDR2 SQIVND (reference sequence). The J segment lost 6 bases and the V segment lost 6 bases, leaving 9 bases of the junction unmatched. The CDR3 DNA reads as TGTGCCAGTAGGGCCGGGACTAGTAATTCCGGGGAGCTGTTTTTT. As protein: CASRAGTSNSGELFF.

This clone was found a few times. The V gene is TRBV6-2 or TRBV6-3, the J gene TRBJ2-2, with TRBD2 matching 14 bases. V lost 6 bases and J lost 5; bases outside the gene matches: 8. CDR3 length equals 17 residues. Germline CDR1 reads MNHEY; CDR2 reads SVGEGT. The CDR3 here is CASSSTRTSGRTGELFF. As DNA, the CDR3 is TGTGCCAGCAGCTCTACCAGGACTAGCGGGAGGACCGGGGAGCTGTTTTTT.

This rearrangement joins TRBV27 to TRBJ2-1, with 10 bases fitting TRBD2. J lost 10 bases, V lost 1 base, and 10 bases had no gene match. The CDR3 contains 16 residues. Per the germline V gene, CDR1 is MNHEY and CDR2 is SMNVEV (reference sequence). The CDR3 sequence is CASSLYSPSGSKEQFF. The CDR3 DNA sequence: TGTGCCAGCAGTTTATACTCTCCTAGCGGGAGTAAAGAGCAGTTCTTC.

In DNA, the CDR3 is TGTGCCACCAGTGATACTCGGGGGGGCACTGAAGCTTTCTTT. It yields the protein CATSDTRGGTEAFF. The V and J genes are TRBV24-1 and TRBJ1-1; tentatively, D is TRBD1 (5 bases). Trimming took 3 bases from V and 4 from J, leaving 11 bases between them. The CDR3 totals 14 residues. Germline assignment: CDR1 KGHDR and CDR2 SFDVKD.

The CDR3 reads CASSPSGLMNTEAFF. The CDR3 DNA follows: TGTGCCAGCAGCCCATCGGGACTCATGAACACTGAAGCTTTCTTT. The J gene is TRBJ1-1, the V gene TRBV28; maybe TRBD1 (5 bases). The germline V and J ends were trimmed by 6 bases and 0 bases, with 14 bases remaining between them. The CDR3 is 15 residues long. Germline V gene data show CDR1 as MDHEN and CDR2 as SYDVKM.